This T cell receptor (beta chain) was sequenced during a study of blood T cell repertoires in COVID-19. Study details: Collection of acute and convalescent COVID-19 samples took place in the United States, Italy and Spain. In each case, the material was cDNA or gDNA derived from T cells, B-cell-depleted T cells, or PBMCs.

V was pared by 4 bases and J by 5 bases, with 13 bases between. The CDR3 is made up of 13 amino acids. Germline CDR1 is SGDLS and CDR2 is YYNGEE. Source study methods: Amplifying reference gene primers gave estimates of nucleated cell counts. Data came from immunoSEQ multiplex PCR; TCRdb stores just in-frame clones and leaves some out. Clone size and V and J calls were adopted from that table, with D and trimming inferred from the DNA. The repertoire includes some 260,000 clones, about 90% of them detected once, and 3% sits in the top ten. The chain couples TRBV9 to TRBJ2-7; D gene ambiguous. Sequenced input: peripheral blood. The clonotype was recovered from a man younger than 30 with active or convalescent COVID-19. DNA of the CDR3: TGTGCCAGCAGCCCAGGAAGTCAGCACGAGCAGTACTTC. It specifies CASSPGSQHEQYF.